This T cell receptor (beta chain) emerged from a study of technical replicates of blood from several donors (TCRdb year 2017). Notes on this clone: Its antigen remains undetermined. Base qualities were left out, and no much larger clone turns up one base away.

The germline V gene (reference sequence) sets CDR1 to SGHNT and CDR2 to YYREEE. The CDR3 sequence holds 15 residues, the cysteine and phenylalanine included. The kept DNA is CDR3 alone, 45 bases in frame from the first base. The V end gives up 6 bases and the J end 5 bases, leaving 5 bases in the junction not matched to a gene. The library came from the immunoSEQ multiplex PCR assay. As stored in TCRdb, this immuneACCESS dataset retains in-frame rearrangements with V and J assigned. A fraction of the clones does not appear; measured against another copy, unresolved V genes explain less than half of the discrepancy, and the remainder lacks a known reason. This sample holds tens of thousands of clones; 94% were observed only once. The leading ten clones occupy approximately 0.26% of the sample.

The TCR originated in a human donor in good health. Sequenced: T cells isolated from PBMCs. The chain is made from TRBV5-4 and TRBJ2-3, with 14 middle bases fitting TRBD2. CDR3 sequence: CASMTSGGAKDTQYF. In nucleotides, the sequence is TGTGCCAGCATGACTAGCGGGGGGGCCAAAGATACGCAGTATTTT.